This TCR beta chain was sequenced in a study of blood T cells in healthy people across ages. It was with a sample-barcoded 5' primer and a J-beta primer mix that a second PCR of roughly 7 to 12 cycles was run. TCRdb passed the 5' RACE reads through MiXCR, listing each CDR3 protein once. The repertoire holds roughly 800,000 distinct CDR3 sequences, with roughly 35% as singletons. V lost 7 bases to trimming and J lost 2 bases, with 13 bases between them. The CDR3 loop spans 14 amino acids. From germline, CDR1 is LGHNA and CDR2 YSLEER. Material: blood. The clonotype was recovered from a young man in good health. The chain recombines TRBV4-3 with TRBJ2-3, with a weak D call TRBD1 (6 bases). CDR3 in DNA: TGCGCCAGCACCCGGACAGTTGCCACAGATACGCAGTATTTT. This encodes CASTRTVATDTQYF.